These 21 T cell receptor beta chains came from one sample sequenced in a study of T cells in Graves' hyperthyroidism and ophthalmopathy. The source material, RNA transcripts, was used to amplify TCR beta CDR3 regions. With the HTBI primer set, the TCR CDR3 went through a first round of RT-PCR. TCRdb processed the multiplex PCR reads anew with MiXCR; each CDR3 protein has one entry. The profile covers approximately 590,000 distinct CDR3 sequences, with around a sixth appearing a single time and under 7.5% taken by the ten largest. Sequenced input: blood. Every receptor here comes from a woman aged 30 to 39 with Graves' hyperthyroidism.

This clonotype was observed a handful of times. A single base separates this from a much larger clone, so it may be a read error. This chain uses TRBV2 with TRBJ2-7; D gene ambiguous. The CDR3 is made up of 15 amino acids. Germline V CDR1 and CDR2: SNHLY, FYNNEI. V lost 0 bases to trimming and J lost 5 bases, with 14 bases between them. CDR3 coding DNA: TGTGCCAGCAGTGAAGCAGGCCAGAAATCCCACGAGCAGTACTTC. This encodes CASSEAGQKSHEQYF.

This clonotype was seen a handful of times. The CDR3 here is CASSPFWTTQETQYF. The CDR3 DNA reads as TGTGCCAGCAGTCCTTTTTGGACAACTCAAGAGACCCAGTACTTC. The chain joins TRBV27 to TRBJ2-5; a possible D gene is TRBD1 (5 bases). The CDR3 totals 15 residues. Germline lookup yields CDR1 MNHEY and CDR2 SMNVEV (reference sequence). V was pared by 5 bases and J by 2 bases, with 15 bases between.

This clonotype has a handful of counts. This chain connects TRBV24-1 to TRBJ2-5; D is unresolved. The V end lost 3 bases, the J end lost 9 bases, and 10 bases lay between the germline ends. The CDR3 loop spans 12 amino acids. CDR1 is KGHDR, CDR2 SFDVKD, per germline. The CDR3 loop reads CATSDARLAQYF. The CDR3 DNA is TGTGCCACCAGTGATGCCCGGTTGGCCCAGTACTTC.

This clonotype was seen many times. The rearrangement links TRBV18 to TRBJ1-1; D is possibly TRBD1 (5 bases). Germline V CDR1 and CDR2: KGHSH, LQKENI. The length of the CDR3 is 15 residues. V gave up 2 bases and J gave up 6 bases, with 16 bases separating them. The CDR3 sequence: CASSPAWERGAEAFF. CDR3 DNA sequence: TGTGCCAGCTCACCAGCGTGGGAAAGGGGCGCTGAAGCTTTCTTT.

This clonotype was picked up a small number of times. The DNA of the CDR3 is TGTGCCAGCAGCGAACAGGGCCTCGGGACTCCATACTTC. Its protein product is CASSEQGLGTPYF. The rearrangement links TRBV7-9 to TRBJ2-5; D may correspond to TRBD1 or TRBD2 (6 bases each). Trimming stripped 5 bases from V and 14 bases from J, with 21 bases between. The germline V gene has CDR1 SEHNR and CDR2 FQNEAQ (reference sequence). The CDR3 contains 13 residues.

This clonotype was observed at least ten times. The genes are TRBV7-2 and TRBJ2-6; D gene ambiguous. V gave up 1 base and J gave up 0 bases, with 4 bases separating them. CDR3 length: 15 amino acids. Germline CDR1 is SGHTA and CDR2 is FQGNSA. As DNA, the CDR3 is TGTGCCAGCAGCTTAGTTAACTCTGGGGCCAACGTCCTGACTTTC. Translation: CASSLVNSGANVLTF.

This clonotype was recorded a few times. V and J are TRBV5-6 and TRBJ1-5, with a possible D match to TRBD1 (6 bases). The CDR3 consists of 15 residues. Germline-derived CDR1 and CDR2 are SGHDT and YYEEEE. The V gene lost 0 bases and the J gene lost 5 bases, with 12 bases spanning the gap. As DNA, the CDR3 is TGTGCCAGCAGCTTGGCCCAGACAGGCTATCAGCCCCAGCATTTT. Translation: CASSLAQTGYQPQHF.

The genes are TRBV28 and TRBJ2-7, with 7 bases that match TRBD1. The CDR3 sequence is 15 residues long. The germline CDR1 and CDR2 sequences are MDHEN and SYDVKM. After removal of 3 bases from V and 2 bases from J, the junction contained 7 bases not matched to a gene. The CDR3 DNA reads TGTGCCAGCAGTTTGGCCGGGACAGAGGCCTACGAGCAGTACTTC. Translation gives CASSLAGTEAYEQYF.

The chain joins TRBV30 to TRBJ2-3; D might be TRBD2 (5 bases). Trimming removed 4 bases from V and 0 bases from J, with 17 bases in between. Germline V CDR1 and CDR2: GTSNPN, SVGIG (reference sequence). The CDR3 covers 16 residues. The CDR3 nucleotides read TGTGCCTGGAACAGTGGCAGACTAACTAGCACAGATACGCAGTATTTT. Translation: CAWNSGRLTSTDTQYF.

There are many counts of this clonotype. This chain connects TRBV5-1 to TRBJ2-1, with TRBD2 matching over 9 bases. This CDR3 contains 17 residues. Germline values: CDR1 SGHRS, CDR2 YFSETQ. After removal of 0 bases from V and 5 bases from J, the junction contained 9 bases not matched to a gene. The CDR3 loop reads CASSLAFAGGRNNEQFF. CDR3 nucleotide sequence: TGCGCCAGCAGCTTGGCTTTTGCGGGAGGGAGAAACAATGAGCAGTTCTTC.

J is TRBJ1-2 and V is TRBV3-1; the D gene is possibly TRBD1 (5 bases). Deletions cut 8 bases from V and 10 bases from J, with 14 bases between. The CDR3 spans 11 residues. Germline V gene data show CDR1 as LGHDT and CDR2 as YNNKEL (reference sequence). CDR3 nucleotide sequence: TGTGCCAGCCAACGCGGGGGTATCTACACCTTC. This encodes CASQRGGIYTF.

The table lists this clonotype with many counts. The rearrangement links TRBV28 to TRBJ1-2, with D possibly being TRBD1 (6 bases). Trimming took off 6 bases at V and 2 bases at J, with 16 bases between the two ends. The germline CDR1 and CDR2 sequences are MDHEN and SYDVKM. The CDR3 spans 15 residues. CDR3 sequence (DNA): TGTGCCAGCAGAGGAACAGGGCCTGGAAACTATGGCTACACCTTC. It yields the protein CASRGTGPGNYGYTF.

The V and J genes are TRBV4-3 and TRBJ2-1; 7 positions match TRBD2. CDR1 is LGHNA and CDR2 is YSLEER in the germline V gene. J gave up 5 bases and V 4 bases, and 14 bases lay outside the gene matches. The CDR3 is made up of 17 amino acids. The CDR3 DNA follows: TGCGCCAGCAGCCGTCATTTCGGCGAGCTAGCGGACAATGAGCAGTTCTTC. Protein sequence: CASSRHFGELADNEQFF.

Comment on this clonotype: Germline and junction disagree at one end, which may indicate a read error. The chain carries TRBV6-9 and TRBJ2-7; 9 bases align to TRBD2. The germline V gene encodes CDR1 MNHGY and CDR2 SVAAGI. The CDR3 contains 15 residues. CDR3 sequence: CASSWSSGSSHEQYF. CDR3 in DNA: TGTGCCAGCAGTTGGAGTAGCGGGAGCTCCCACGAGCAGTACTTC.

This clonotype was counted between two and nine times. The V and J genes are TRBV14 and TRBJ1-4; D uncertain. This CDR3 is 12 amino acids long. The germline CDR1 and CDR2 sequences are SGHDN and FVKESK. V was clipped by 4 bases and J by 9 bases, with 9 bases between them. The CDR3 region is CASSPGRKKLFF. The CDR3 bases are TGTGCCAGCAGCCCCGGGCGCAAAAAACTGTTTTTT. Combining the CDR3 with reference TRBV14 and TRBJ1-4 gives the whole variable domain EAGVTQFPSHSVIEKGQTVTLRCDPISGHDNLYWYRRVMGKEIKFLLHFVKESKQDESGMPNNRFLAERTGGTYSTLKVQPAELEDSGVYFCASSPGRKKLFFGSGTQLSVL.

At least ten counts were recorded for this clonotype. This chain joins TRBV30 and TRBJ1-3; D remains unclear. This CDR3 comprises 12 residues. V dropped 5 bases and J dropped 4 bases, with 9 bases sitting between them. Germline-derived CDR1 and CDR2 are GTSNPN and SVGIG (reference sequence). CDR3 sequence (DNA): TGTGCCTGGCAGACGTCCGGAAACACCATATATTTT. Amino acids: CAWQTSGNTIYF. The whole variable domain, remainder taken from reference TRBV30 and TRBJ1-3, is SQTIHQWPATLVQPVGSPLSLECTVEGTSNPNLYWYRQAAGRGLQLLFYSVGIGQISSEVPQNLSASRPQDRQFILSSKKLLLSDSGFYLCAWQTSGNTIYFGEGSWLTVV.

The chain carries TRBV6-5 and TRBJ1-4, with D unresolved. The CDR3 has 16 residues. CDR1 and CDR2 from the germline V gene are MNHEY and SVGAGI. Trimming removed 5 bases from V and 2 bases from J, with 15 bases in between. DNA for the CDR3: TGTGCCAGCAGTAGACTCGCGGGAACCACTAATGAAAAACTGTTTTTT. This codes for CASSRLAGTTNEKLFF.

This clonotype was seen just once. The rearrangement uses TRBV5-8 and TRBJ1-6; maybe TRBD1 (6 bases). The V end was cut by 0 bases, the J end by 7 bases, with 14 bases between. Germline V gene lookup returns CDR1 SGHTS and CDR2 YDEGEE. This CDR3 is 16 amino acids long. The CDR3 is CASSLDWGAHNSPLHF. The CDR3 region has the DNA TGTGCCAGCAGCTTGGATTGGGGGGCTCACAATTCACCCCTCCACTTT.

The rearrangement joins TRBV29-1 to TRBJ1-2; a possible D gene is TRBD1 (5 bases). The CDR3 extends over 15 amino acids. Trimming shortened V by 3 bases and J by 4 bases, and 18 bases separated the two germline ends. The germline V gene has CDR1 SQVTM and CDR2 ANQGSEA. DNA for the CDR3: TGCAGCGTTGATGGGGGGACCTTAAGACTCTATGGCTACACCTTC. It encodes CSVDGGTLRLYGYTF. The full variable domain, rest sourced from reference TRBV29-1 and TRBJ1-2, is SAVISQKPSRDICQRGTSLTIQCQVDSQVTMMFWYRQQPGQSLTLIATANQGSEATYESGFVIDKFPISRPNLTFSTLTVSNMSPEDSSIYLCSVDGGTLRLYGYTFGSGTRLTVV.

There are many counts of this clonotype. The rearrangement links TRBV12-3 or TRBV12-4 to TRBJ2-1; D gene ambiguous. Trimming left V 2 bases short and J 3 bases short, with 8 bases between. The length of the CDR3 is 14 residues. The CDR3 loop reads CASSLSDHYNEQFF. The CDR3, as DNA: TGTGCCAGCAGTTTATCGGACCACTACAATGAGCAGTTCTTC.

This clonotype was found a few times. The rearrangement uses TRBV7-2 and TRBJ2-1; a possible D gene is TRBD2 (5 bases). V lost 4 bases, J lost 5 bases, and 21 bases lay in between. Germline CDR1 reads SGHTA; CDR2 reads FQGNSA. The CDR3 length is 17 residues. The CDR3 bases are TGTGCCAGCAGCTCATACGTATCGGCACTAGACGACAATGAGCAGTTCTTC. Residues: CASSSYVSALDDNEQFF.